Ten or more counts support the clone carrying this TCR beta chain. Its target is not known. The sample originates from a study of CD8 T cells in ankylosing spondylitis. Researchers built TCR beta libraries using quantitative 5'-RACE with molecular barcodes. TCRdb ran MiXCR on the 5' RACE reads and lists one entry per CDR3 protein. The sample includes 210,000 or so distinct CDR3 sequences, approximately 24% of them seen just once. The CDR3 extends over 18 amino acids. Findings and caveats of the study: It appeared that ankylosing spondylitis blood was characterized by a TCR beta motif of under ten highly homologous variants. Peripheral blood held disease-linked clones only at relatively low frequency, and these were CD8+.

The sequence was collected from a male donor with ankylosing spondylitis or in good health (not recorded which). J is TRBJ2-2 and V is TRBV21-1; the table's D gene call, TRBD2, was not cross checked with the DNA. TRBV21-1 is a pseudogene. Sequenced input: blood, either unsorted or a sorted T cell fraction (not recorded which). The CDR3 nucleotides are TGTGCCAGCAGCAAAGCGCTTGGGAGCGGGAGTTACACCGGGGAGCTGTTTTTT. This translates into CASSKALGSGSYTGELFF.